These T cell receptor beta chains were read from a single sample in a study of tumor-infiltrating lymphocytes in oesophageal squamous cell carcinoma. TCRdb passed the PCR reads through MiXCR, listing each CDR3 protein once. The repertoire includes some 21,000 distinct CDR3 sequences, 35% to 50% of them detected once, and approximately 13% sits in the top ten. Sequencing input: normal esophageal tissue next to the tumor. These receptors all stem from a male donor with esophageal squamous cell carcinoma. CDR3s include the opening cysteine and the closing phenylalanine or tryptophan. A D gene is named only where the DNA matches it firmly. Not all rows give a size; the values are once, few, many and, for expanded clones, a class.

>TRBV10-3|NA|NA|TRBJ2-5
TGTGCCATCAGTGAGGGACAGAACCAAGAGACCCAGTACTTC
CAISEGQNQETQYF
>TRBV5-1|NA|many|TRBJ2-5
TGCGCCAGCAGCCCAATCCCAACTTACCCCCTCCAAGAGACCCAGTACTTC
CASSPIPTYPLQETQYF
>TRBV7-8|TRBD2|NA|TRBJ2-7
TGTGCCAGCAGCTTATCCTTCGGGGGGGCCGGCTACGAGCAGTACTTC
CASSLSFGGAGYEQYF
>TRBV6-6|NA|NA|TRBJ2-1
TGTGCCAGCAGTCCCGAGCAACACTACGGTTCCTACAATGAGCAGTTCTTC
CASSPEQHYGSYNEQFF
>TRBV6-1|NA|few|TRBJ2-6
TGTGCCAGCGGTAAGACAGGGACTCTCTCTGGGGCCAACGTCCTGACTTTC
CASGKTGTLSGANVLTF
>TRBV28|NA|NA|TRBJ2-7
TGTGCCAGCAGACGCGGGGTTTACGAGCAGTACTTC
CASRRGVYEQYF
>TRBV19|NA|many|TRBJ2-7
TGTGCCAGTAAGGCAGGTAGCTCCTACGAGCAGTACTTC
CASKAGSSYEQYF
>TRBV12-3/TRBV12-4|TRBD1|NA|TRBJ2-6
TGTGCCAGCAGTCCACATAACACAGGGGCTGGGGCCAACGTCCTGACTTTC
CASSPHNTGAGANVLTF
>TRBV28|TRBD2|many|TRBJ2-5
TGTGCCAGCAGTCGACCGGGGGGTTTAGAGACCCAGTACTTC
CASSRPGGLETQYF
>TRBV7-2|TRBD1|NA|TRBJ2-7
TGTGCCAGCAGCGTATGGACAGGGGGAACCTACGAGCAGTACTTC
CASSVWTGGTYEQYF
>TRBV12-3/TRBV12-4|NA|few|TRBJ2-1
TGTGCCAGCAGTTGGGCCTCTGCAGGGGAGCAGTTCTTC
CASSWASAGEQFF
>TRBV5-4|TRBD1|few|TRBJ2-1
TGCGCCAGCAGCCGCCAGGGGGCCACTGAGGAGCAGTTCTTC
CASSRQGATEEQFF
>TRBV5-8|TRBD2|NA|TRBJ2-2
TGTGCCAGCAGAGCCGGGACTAGCTCGAACACCGGGGAGCTGTTTTTT
CASRAGTSSNTGELFF
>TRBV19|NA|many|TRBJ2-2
TGTGCCAGTAGTATAGCGGAATTCACCGGGGAGCTGTTTTTT
CASSIAEFTGELFF
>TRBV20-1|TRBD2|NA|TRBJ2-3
TGCAGTGCTAGTGTAGCGGGAGGGCCCACAGATACGCAGTATTTT
CSASVAGGPTDTQYF
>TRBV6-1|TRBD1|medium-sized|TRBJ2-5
TGTGCCAGCAGGACGTGGGACAGAGGGCCCCAGTACTTC
CASRTWDRGPQYF
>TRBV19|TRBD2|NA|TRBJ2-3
TGTGCCAGTCTAGCGGGAGACCGGGATACGCAGTATTTT
CASLAGDRDTQYF
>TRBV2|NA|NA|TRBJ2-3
TGTGCCAGCAGCTCACAGGCAGATACGCAGTATTTT
CASSSQADTQYF
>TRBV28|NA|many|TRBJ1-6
TGTGCCAGCAGTTTCAGGGACTATAATTCACCCCTCCACTTT
CASSFRDYNSPLHF
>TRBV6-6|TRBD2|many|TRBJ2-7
TGTGCCAGCAGCTACTCTAGCGGGAGTAAGTACGAGCAGTACTTC
CASSYSSGSKYEQYF
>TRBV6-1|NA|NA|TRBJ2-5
TGTGCCAGCACTGAAGCCGTTATTGCAGATACGCGGTACTTC
CASTEAVIADTRYF
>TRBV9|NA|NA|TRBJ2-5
TGTGCCAGCAGCGTAGGCGGATCTTACCAAGAGACCCAGTACTTC
CASSVGGSYQETQYF
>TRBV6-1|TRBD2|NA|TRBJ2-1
TGTGCCAGCAGTCGCCCTAGCGGGAGGGCCAATGAGCAGTTCTTC
CASSRPSGRANEQFF
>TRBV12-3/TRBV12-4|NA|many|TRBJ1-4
TGTGCCAGCAGTTTAAGGGACGGCCTCGAAAAACTGTTTTTT
CASSLRDGLEKLFF
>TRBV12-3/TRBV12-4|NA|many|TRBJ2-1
TGTGCCAGCAGTTGGGCTAGCGTGTACAATGAGCAGTTCTTC
CASSWASVYNEQFF
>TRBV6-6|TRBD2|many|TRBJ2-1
TGTGCCAGCAGTTACTCGACACTAGCGGGAGGGTTGGATGAGCAGTTCTTC
CASSYSTLAGGLDEQFF